Listed here are 14 T cell receptor beta chains from one sample, sequenced in a study of T cells after yellow fever vaccination. One entry per CDR3 protein, called by TCRdb with MiXCR from the 5' RACE reads. The sample carries 200,000 to 250,000 distinct CDR3 sequences, roughly 3.3% recorded once. The material was CD4+ T cells sorted from PBMCs, obtained 10 days after the yellow fever booster vaccination. These receptors came from a man younger than 30 who received the YFV17D yellow fever vaccine.

The table lists this clonotype with many counts. The rearrangement uses TRBV6-1 and TRBJ2-3, with 10 bases identical to TRBD1. Looked up from germline, CDR1 is MNHNS and CDR2 is SASEGT. V was pared by 6 bases and J by 4 bases, with 1 base of the junction left unmatched. This CDR3 is built from 13 residues. Written as DNA, the CDR3 is TGTGCCAGCAGGGGGACAGGGGCAGATACGCAGTATTTT. This sequence encodes CASRGTGADTQYF.

This clonotype has at least ten counts. The chain is built from TRBV12-3 or TRBV12-4 and TRBJ2-3, with 7 bases lining up with TRBD2. This CDR3 has 12 amino acids. The ends lost 6 bases at V and 9 bases at J; junction bases unmatched: 6. In DNA form, the CDR3 reads TGTGCCAGCAGCCGGACCGGGGGGACGCAGTATTTT. Amino acid sequence: CASSRTGGTQYF.

This clonotype was seen many times. The CDR3 DNA reads TGTGCCAGCAGTTTTTGGGACAGGGTCTACGAGCAGTACTTC. Protein: CASSFWDRVYEQYF. The J gene is TRBJ2-7, the V gene TRBV12-3 or TRBV12-4; 9 bases line up with TRBD1. This CDR3 is built from 14 residues. V shed 3 bases and J 3 bases; nucleotides not matched to a gene: 3.

This clonotype was seen a few times. This chain links TRBV12-3 or TRBV12-4 with TRBJ1-1, with D possibly being TRBD1 (6 bases). The CDR3 is 14 residues long. Trimming shortened V by 6 bases and J by 1 base, and 12 bases separated the two germline ends. CDR3 nucleotides: TGTGCCAGCAGCCCGGGACACTCGAACACTGAAGCTTTCTTT. The encoded protein is CASSPGHSNTEAFF.

This clonotype came up many times. This chain connects TRBV27 to TRBJ1-2; D is unclear. CDR3 length: 11 amino acids. With 8 bases removed from V and 8 bases from J, the gap between germline ends came to 12 bases. From germline, CDR1 is MNHEY and CDR2 SMNVEV (reference sequence). The CDR3 loop reads CASPVRVGYTF. CDR3 DNA: TGTGCCAGCCCTGTAAGGGTAGGCTACACCTTC.

A few counts support this clonotype. The chain carries TRBV18 and TRBJ1-6; unclear D gene. The CDR3 sequence is 14 residues long. The germline V and J ends were trimmed by 3 bases and 7 bases, with 10 bases remaining between them. CDR1 and CDR2 from the germline V gene are KGHSH and LQKENI. In DNA, the CDR3 is TGTGCCAGCTCACCTTCGGACCGAAATTCACCCCTCCACTTT. Protein: CASSPSDRNSPLHF. Supplemented by reference TRBV18 and TRBJ1-6, the full variable domain reads NAGVMQNPRHLVRRRGQEARLRCSPMKGHSHVYWYRQLPEEGLKFMVYLQKENIIDESGMPKERFSAEFPKEGPSILRIQQVVRGDSAAYFCASSPSDRNSPLHFGNGTRLTVT.

This clonotype was found a few times. This chain links TRBV7-2 with TRBJ1-6; maybe TRBD1 (5 bases). In germline, CDR1 is SGHTA, CDR2 FQGNSA. V dropped 4 bases and J dropped 11 bases, with 18 bases sitting between them. The CDR3 runs 15 residues. The CDR3 protein is CASSSQGKGSPPLHF. The CDR3 bases are TGTGCCAGCAGCTCCCAGGGTAAGGGGAGTCCACCCCTCCACTTT.

This clonotype was detected many times. This chain joins TRBV20-1 and TRBJ1-6, with 10 bases fitting TRBD1. Looked up from germline, CDR1 is DFQATT and CDR2 is SNEGSKA (reference sequence). The CDR3 contains 13 residues. The ends lost 5 bases at V and 7 bases at J; junction bases unmatched: 2. CDR3 bases: TGCAGTGCTTGGGGACAGGGGAATTCACCCCTCCACTTT. Translated: CSAWGQGNSPLHF.

As DNA, the CDR3 is TGTGCCAGCTCTCACCGACAGTATAGCAATCAGCCCCAGCATTTT. Its protein product is CASSHRQYSNQPQHF. This chain uses TRBV21-1 with TRBJ1-5; the table assigns TRBD1, which was not confirmed against the DNA. TRBV21-1 is marked as a pseudogene. The CDR3 is 15 amino acids.

This clonotype has a count of ten or more. The rearrangement links TRBV6-5 to TRBJ2-6, with no clear D. Trimming took 4 bases from V and 0 from J, leaving 10 bases between them. Germline V gene data show CDR1 as MNHEY and CDR2 as SVGAGI. This CDR3 contains 16 residues. CDR3 protein: CASSSPSRSGANVLTF. CDR3 nucleotide sequence: TGTGCCAGCAGTTCCCCCAGCCGCTCTGGGGCCAACGTCCTGACTTTC.

This clonotype was seen at least ten times. The chain recombines TRBV4-3 with TRBJ2-2; D uncertain. There are 16 residues in the CDR3. V dropped 0 bases and J dropped 3 bases, with 11 bases sitting between them. CDR1 and CDR2 from the germline V gene are LGHNA and YSLEER. The CDR3, as DNA: TGCGCCAGCAGCCAAGATAGATCAGGACACACCGGGGAGCTGTTTTTT. This translates into CASSQDRSGHTGELFF.

The CDR3 sequence: CASSVEPGVYYGYTF. CDR3 nucleotide sequence: TGTGCCAGCAGCGTAGAGCCCGGGGTCTACTATGGCTACACCTTC. The chain is built from TRBV9 and TRBJ1-2; D is unresolved. Germline CDR1 reads SGDLS; CDR2 reads YYNGEE. This CDR3 is built from 15 residues. The V gene lost 0 bases and the J gene lost 3 bases, with 12 bases spanning the gap.

This clonotype showed up many times. This chain joins TRBV3-1 and TRBJ1-1, with TRBD1 identical over 8 bases. Unmatched junction bases numbered 10, after V lost 3 bases and J lost 1 base. This CDR3 is 17 amino acids long. Germline assignment: CDR1 LGHDT and CDR2 YNNKEL (reference sequence). The DNA of the CDR3 is TGTGCCAGCAGCCACCGACAGGGGAGCATCCCGAACACTGAAGCTTTCTTT. It yields the protein CASSHRQGSIPNTEAFF.

In this sample, this clonotype turned up many times. V is TRBV4-3 and J is TRBJ2-3; the match to TRBD2 covers 10 bases. V shed 1 base and J 6 bases; nucleotides not matched to a gene: 10. Germline CDR1 LGHNA, CDR2 YSLEER. CDR3 size: 17 residues. The CDR3 bases are TGCGCCAGCAGCCAAGGGGCCCAGCGGGGGGGCCGGGATACGCAGTATTTT. Amino acids: CASSQGAQRGGRDTQYF.